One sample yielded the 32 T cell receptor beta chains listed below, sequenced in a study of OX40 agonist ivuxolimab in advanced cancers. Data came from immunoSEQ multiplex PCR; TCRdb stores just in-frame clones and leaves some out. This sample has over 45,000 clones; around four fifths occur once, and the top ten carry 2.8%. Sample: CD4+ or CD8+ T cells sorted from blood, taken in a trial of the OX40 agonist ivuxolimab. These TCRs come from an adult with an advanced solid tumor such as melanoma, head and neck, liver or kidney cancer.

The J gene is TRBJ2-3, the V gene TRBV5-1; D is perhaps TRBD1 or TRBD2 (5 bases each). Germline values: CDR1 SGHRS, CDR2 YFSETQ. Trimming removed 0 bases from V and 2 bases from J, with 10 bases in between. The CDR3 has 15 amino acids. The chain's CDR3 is CASSLGAGTTDTQYF. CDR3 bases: TGCGCCAGCAGCTTGGGGGCAGGGACCACAGATACGCAGTATTTT.

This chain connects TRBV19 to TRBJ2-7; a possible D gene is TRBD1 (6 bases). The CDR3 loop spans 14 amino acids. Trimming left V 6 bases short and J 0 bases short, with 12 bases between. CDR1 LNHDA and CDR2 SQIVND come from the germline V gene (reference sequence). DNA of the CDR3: TGTGCCAGTAGATGGGGGCCGTCCTCCTACGAGCAGTACTTC. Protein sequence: CASRWGPSSYEQYF.

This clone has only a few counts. The CDR3 here is CASSPVSRGTSGAEQYF. In nucleotides, the CDR3 is TGTGCCAGCTCACCGGTCTCAAGGGGGACTAGCGGCGCCGAGCAGTACTTC. V is TRBV18 and J is TRBJ2-7; 11 bases map to TRBD2. Germline values: CDR1 KGHSH, CDR2 LQKENI. The CDR3 consists of 17 residues. The J segment lost 6 bases and the V segment lost 3 bases, leaving 13 bases of the junction unmatched.

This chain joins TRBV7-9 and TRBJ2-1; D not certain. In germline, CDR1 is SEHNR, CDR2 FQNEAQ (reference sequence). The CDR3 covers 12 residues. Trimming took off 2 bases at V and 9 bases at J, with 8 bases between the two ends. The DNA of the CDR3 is TGTGCCAGCAGCTTATCTGCCGGTGAGCAGTTCTTC. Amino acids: CASSLSAGEQFF.

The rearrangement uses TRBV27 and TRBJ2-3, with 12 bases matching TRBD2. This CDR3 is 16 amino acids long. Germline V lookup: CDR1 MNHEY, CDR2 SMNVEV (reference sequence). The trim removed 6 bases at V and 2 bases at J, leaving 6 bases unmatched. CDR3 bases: TGTGCCAGCAGCTTACTAGCGGGGGGTTCCACAGATACGCAGTATTTT. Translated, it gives CASSLLAGGSTDTQYF.

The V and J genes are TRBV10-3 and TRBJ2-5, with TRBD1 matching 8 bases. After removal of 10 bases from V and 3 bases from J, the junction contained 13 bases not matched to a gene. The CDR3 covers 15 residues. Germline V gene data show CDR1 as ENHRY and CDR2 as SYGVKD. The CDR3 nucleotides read TGTGCCACCCTGAGCCGGGACAGGCCAAAAGAGACCCAGTACTTC. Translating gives CATLSRDRPKETQYF.

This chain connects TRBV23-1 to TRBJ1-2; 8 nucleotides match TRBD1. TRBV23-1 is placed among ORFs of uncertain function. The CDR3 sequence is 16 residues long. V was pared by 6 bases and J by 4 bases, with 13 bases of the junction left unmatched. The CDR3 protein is CASRNRQGRGIYGYTF. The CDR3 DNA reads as TGCGCCAGCAGAAACCGACAGGGGAGGGGGATCTATGGCTACACCTTC.

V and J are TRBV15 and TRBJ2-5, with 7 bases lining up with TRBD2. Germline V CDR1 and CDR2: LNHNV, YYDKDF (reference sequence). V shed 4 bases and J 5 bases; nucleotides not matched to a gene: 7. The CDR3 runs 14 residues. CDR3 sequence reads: CATSKAGARETQYF. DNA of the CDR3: TGTGCCACCAGCAAGGCGGGAGCTCGCGAGACCCAGTACTTC.

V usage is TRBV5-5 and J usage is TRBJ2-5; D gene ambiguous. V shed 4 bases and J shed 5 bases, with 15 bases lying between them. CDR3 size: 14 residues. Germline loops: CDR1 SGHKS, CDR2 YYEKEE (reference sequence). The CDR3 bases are TGTGCCAGCAGCCCAGTTCGGGTGCAGGAGACCCAGTACTTC. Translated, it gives CASSPVRVQETQYF.

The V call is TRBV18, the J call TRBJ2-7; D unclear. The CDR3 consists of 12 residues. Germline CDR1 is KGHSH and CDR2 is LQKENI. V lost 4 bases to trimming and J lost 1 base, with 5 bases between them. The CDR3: CASSLASYEQYF. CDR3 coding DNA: TGTGCCAGCTCACTGGCGTCCTACGAGCAGTACTTC.

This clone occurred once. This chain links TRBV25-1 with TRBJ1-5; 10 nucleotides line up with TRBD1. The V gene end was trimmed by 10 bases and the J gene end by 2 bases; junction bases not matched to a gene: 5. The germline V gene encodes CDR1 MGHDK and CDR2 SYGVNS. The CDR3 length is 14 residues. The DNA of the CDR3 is TGTGCCAACTTGACAGGGGGCGGCAATCAGCCCCAGCATTTT. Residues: CANLTGGGNQPQHF.

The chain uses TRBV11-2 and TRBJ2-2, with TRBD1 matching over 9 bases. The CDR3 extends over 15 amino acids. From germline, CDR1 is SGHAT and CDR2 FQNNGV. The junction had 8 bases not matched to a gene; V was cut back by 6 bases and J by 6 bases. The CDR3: CASSVGQGWSGELFF. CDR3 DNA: TGTGCCAGCAGTGTGGGACAGGGATGGTCCGGGGAGCTGTTTTTT.

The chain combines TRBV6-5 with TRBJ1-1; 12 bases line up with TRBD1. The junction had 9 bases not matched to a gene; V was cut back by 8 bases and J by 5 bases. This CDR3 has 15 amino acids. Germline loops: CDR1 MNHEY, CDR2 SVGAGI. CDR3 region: CASHRDRGRGTEAFF. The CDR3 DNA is TGTGCCAGCCACCGGGACAGGGGGCGCGGGACTGAAGCTTTCTTT.

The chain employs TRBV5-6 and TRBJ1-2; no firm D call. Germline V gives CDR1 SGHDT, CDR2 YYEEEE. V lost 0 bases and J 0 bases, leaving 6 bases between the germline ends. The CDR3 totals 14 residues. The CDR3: CASSLGSANYGYTF. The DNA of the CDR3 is TGTGCCAGCAGCTTGGGGAGCGCTAACTATGGCTACACCTTC.

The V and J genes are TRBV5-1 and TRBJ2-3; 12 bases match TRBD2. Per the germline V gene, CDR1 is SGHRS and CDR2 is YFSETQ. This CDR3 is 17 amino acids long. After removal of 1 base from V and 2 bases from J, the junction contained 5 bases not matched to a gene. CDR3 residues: CASSLPLAGGDTDTQYF. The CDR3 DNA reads TGCGCCAGCAGCTTGCCCCTAGCGGGAGGGGACACAGATACGCAGTATTTT.

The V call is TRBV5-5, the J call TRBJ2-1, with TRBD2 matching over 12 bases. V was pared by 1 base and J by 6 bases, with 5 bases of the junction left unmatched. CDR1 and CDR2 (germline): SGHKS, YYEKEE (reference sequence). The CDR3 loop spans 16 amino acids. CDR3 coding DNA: TGTGCCAGCAGCTTGAGTGTACTAGCGGGAGGCAATGAGCAGTTCTTC. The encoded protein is CASSLSVLAGGNEQFF.

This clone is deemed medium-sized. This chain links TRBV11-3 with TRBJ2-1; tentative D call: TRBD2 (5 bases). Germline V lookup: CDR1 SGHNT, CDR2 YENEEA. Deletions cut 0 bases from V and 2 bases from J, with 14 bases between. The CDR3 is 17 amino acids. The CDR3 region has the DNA TGTGCCAGCAGCTTAGATGGCAGAGGGAATACCTACAATGAGCAGTTCTTC. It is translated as CASSLDGRGNTYNEQFF.

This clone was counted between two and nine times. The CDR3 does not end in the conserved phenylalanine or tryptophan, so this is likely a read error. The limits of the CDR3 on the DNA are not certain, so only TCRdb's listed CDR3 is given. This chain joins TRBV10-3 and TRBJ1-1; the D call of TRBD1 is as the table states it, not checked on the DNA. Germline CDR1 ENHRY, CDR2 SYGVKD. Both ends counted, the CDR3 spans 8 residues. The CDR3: CAFRGTGQ.

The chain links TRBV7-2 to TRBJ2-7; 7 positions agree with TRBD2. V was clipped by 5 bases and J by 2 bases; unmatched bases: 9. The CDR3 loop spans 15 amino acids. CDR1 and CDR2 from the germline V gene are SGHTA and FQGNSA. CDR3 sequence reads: CASSLTGGQTYEQYF. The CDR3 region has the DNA TGTGCCAGCAGCCTTACGGGAGGACAAACCTACGAGCAGTACTTC.

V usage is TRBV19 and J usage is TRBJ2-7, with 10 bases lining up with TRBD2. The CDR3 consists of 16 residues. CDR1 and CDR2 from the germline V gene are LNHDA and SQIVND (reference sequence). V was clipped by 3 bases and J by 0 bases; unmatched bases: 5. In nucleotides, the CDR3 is TGTGCCAGTAGTATCAGCGGGGGGGCCAGCTCCTACGAGCAGTACTTC. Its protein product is CASSISGGASSYEQYF. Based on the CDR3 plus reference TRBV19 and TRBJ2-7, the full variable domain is DGGITQSPKYLFRKEGQNVTLSCEQNLNHDAMYWYRQDPGQGLRLIYYSQIVNDFQKGDIAEGYSVSREKKESFPLTVTSAQKNPTAFYLCASSISGGASSYEQYFGPGTRLTVT.

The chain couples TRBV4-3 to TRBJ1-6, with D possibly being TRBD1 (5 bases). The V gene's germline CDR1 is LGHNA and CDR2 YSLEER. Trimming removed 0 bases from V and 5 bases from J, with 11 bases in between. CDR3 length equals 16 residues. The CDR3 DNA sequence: TGCGCCAGCAGCCAAGAGTACGACAGAAATAATTCACCCCTCCACTTT. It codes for CASSQEYDRNNSPLHF.

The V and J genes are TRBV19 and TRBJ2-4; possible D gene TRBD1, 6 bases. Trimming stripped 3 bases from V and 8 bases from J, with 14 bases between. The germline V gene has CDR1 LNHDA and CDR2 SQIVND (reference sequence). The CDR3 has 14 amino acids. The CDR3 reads CASSITRAGDIQYF. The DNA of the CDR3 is TGTGCCAGTAGTATCACCAGGGCAGGGGACATTCAGTACTTC. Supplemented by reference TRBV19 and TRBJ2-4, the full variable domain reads DGGITQSPKYLFRKEGQNVTLSCEQNLNHDAMYWYRQDPGQGLRLIYYSQIVNDFQKGDIAEGYSVSREKKESFPLTVTSAQKNPTAFYLCASSITRAGDIQYFGAGTRLSVL.

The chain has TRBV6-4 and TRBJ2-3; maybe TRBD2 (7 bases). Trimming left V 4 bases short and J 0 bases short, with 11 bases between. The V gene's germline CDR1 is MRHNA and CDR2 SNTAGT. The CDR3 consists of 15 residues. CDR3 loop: CASSVGGLSTDTQYF. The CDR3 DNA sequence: TGTGCCAGCAGTGTGGGGGGGCTTAGCACAGATACGCAGTATTTT.

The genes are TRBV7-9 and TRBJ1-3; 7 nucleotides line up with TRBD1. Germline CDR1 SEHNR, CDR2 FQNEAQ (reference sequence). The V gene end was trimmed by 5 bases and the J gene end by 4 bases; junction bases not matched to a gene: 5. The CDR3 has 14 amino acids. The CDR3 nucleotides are TGTGCCAGCAGCGTACGACAGGGAGGAAACACCATATATTTT. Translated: CASSVRQGGNTIYF.

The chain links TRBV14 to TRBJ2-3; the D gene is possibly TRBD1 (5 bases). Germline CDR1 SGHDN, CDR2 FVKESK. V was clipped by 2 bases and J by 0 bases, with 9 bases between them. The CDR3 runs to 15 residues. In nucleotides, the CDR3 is TGTGCCAGCAGCCAACAGACAGCTAGCACAGATACGCAGTATTTT. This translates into CASSQQTASTDTQYF.

CDR3: CASSPQTFIGTHASEAFF. For the CDR3, the DNA is TGTGCCAGCAGCCCCCAAACCTTCATAGGGACCCATGCAAGTGAAGCTTTCTTT. The chain has TRBV7-9 and TRBJ1-1; D is possibly TRBD1 (5 bases). The V end was cut by 5 bases, the J end by 7 bases, with 29 bases between. CDR3 length: 18 amino acids. Germline assignment: CDR1 SEHNR and CDR2 FQNEAQ (reference sequence).

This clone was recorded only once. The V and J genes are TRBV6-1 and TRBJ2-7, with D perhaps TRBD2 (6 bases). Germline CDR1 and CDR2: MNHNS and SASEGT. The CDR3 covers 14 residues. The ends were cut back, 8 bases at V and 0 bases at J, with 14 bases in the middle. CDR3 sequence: CASLARTTSYEQYF. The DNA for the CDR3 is TGTGCCAGCCTGGCCAGGACTACCTCCTACGAGCAGTACTTC.

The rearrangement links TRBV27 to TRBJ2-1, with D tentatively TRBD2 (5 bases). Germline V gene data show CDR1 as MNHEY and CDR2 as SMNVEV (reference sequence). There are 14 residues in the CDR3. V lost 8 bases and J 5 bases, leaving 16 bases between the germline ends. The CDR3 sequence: CASSRASGDNEQFF. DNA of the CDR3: TGTGCCAGCTCCCGGGCGAGCGGCGACAATGAGCAGTTCTTC.

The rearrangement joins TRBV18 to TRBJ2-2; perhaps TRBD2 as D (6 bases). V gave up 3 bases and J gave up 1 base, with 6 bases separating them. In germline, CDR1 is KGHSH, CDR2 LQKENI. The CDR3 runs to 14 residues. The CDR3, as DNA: TGTGCCAGCTCACCTAGCGGGAACACCGGGGAGCTGTTTTTT. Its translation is CASSPSGNTGELFF.

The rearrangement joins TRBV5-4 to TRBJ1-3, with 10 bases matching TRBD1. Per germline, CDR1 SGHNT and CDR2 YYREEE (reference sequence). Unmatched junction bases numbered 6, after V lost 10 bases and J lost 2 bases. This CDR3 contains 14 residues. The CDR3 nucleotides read TGTGCCTGGTTCGGACAGGGGGCTGGAAACACCATATATTTT. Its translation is CAWFGQGAGNTIYF.

This CDR3 is CASSSLAGGSDTGELFF. CDR3 DNA sequence: TGTGCCAGCAGCTCCCTAGCCGGCGGGAGTGACACCGGGGAGCTGTTTTTT. This rearrangement joins TRBV7-9 to TRBJ2-2; 7 bases are shared with TRBD2. Germline lookup yields CDR1 SEHNR and CDR2 FQNEAQ (reference sequence). J lost 3 bases, V lost 4 bases, and 11 bases had no gene match. This CDR3 has 17 residues.

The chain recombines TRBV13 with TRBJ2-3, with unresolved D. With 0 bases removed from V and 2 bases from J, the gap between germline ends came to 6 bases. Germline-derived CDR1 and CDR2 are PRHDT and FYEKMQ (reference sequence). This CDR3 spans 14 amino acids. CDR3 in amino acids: CASSLGPATDTQYF. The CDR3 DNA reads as TGTGCCAGCAGCTTAGGACCTGCCACAGATACGCAGTATTTT.